The sequence of this T cell receptor (beta chain) was determined in a study of PD-L1 blockade in urothelial cancer. The repertoire was sequenced with immunoSEQ multiplex PCR; TCRdb's copy has only in-frame clones and lacks some. The data contain about 45,000 clones, around four fifths of them singletons. Per the germline V gene, CDR1 is MDHEN and CDR2 is SYDVKM. The CDR3 loop spans 13 amino acids. Trimming stripped 9 bases from V and 2 bases from J, with 13 bases between. Stated time point: peripheral blood 6 weeks after treatment start. Study observations and caveats: At the 3-week point, tumor-associated blood clones expanded more in durable-benefit patients.

Note on this clone: Its specificity is unknown.

The J gene is TRBJ1-2, the V gene TRBV28; D might be TRBD1 (6 bases). This receptor was obtained from a man in his fifties or sixties with urothelial cancer. This specimen consisted of PBMCs, obtained around atezolizumab (anti-PD-L1) treatment. The CDR3 bases are TGTGCCAGTAGGACAGAGACAAACTATGGCTACACCTTC. Residues: CASRTETNYGYTF.